One sample yielded the 24 T cell receptor beta chains listed below, sequenced in a study of blood T cell repertoires in COVID-19 (dated by TCRdb to the early 2020s). The library was generated by the immunoSEQ multiplex PCR assay. Held by TCRdb, this immuneACCESS table contains in-frame sequences only and omits some clones. Under half of the omission traces to an unresolved V gene where checked; the cause of the rest is unknown. Across this sample there are under 50,000 clones, with roughly nine tenths seen only once. Roughly a sixth of the sample lies in the top ten. The source material was peripheral blood. The receptors derive from a man aged 65 to 79 with active COVID-19.

This chain uses TRBV28 with TRBJ2-1, with 7 bases fitting TRBD2. Losses at the gene ends were 8 bases for V and 9 bases for J; bases not matched to a gene: 7. The CDR3 spans 12 residues. Germline V gives CDR1 MDHEN, CDR2 SYDVKM. CDR3 DNA: TGTGCCAGCGGGACCAGGGAGGGTGAGCAGTTCTTC. It translates to CASGTREGEQFF.

The J gene is TRBJ1-1, the V gene TRBV12-3 or TRBV12-4; a weak D match, TRBD1 (5 bases). Between the trimmed V and J ends, which lost 5 bases and 4 bases, there was a span of 11 bases. This CDR3 region has 13 residues. The CDR3 protein is CASSLGRATEAFF. In DNA, the CDR3 is TGTGCCAGCAGTCTCGGCAGGGCCACTGAAGCTTTCTTT.

The chain combines TRBV27 with TRBJ2-5, with TRBD1 as a possible D gene (6 bases). V was cut by 4 bases and J by 1 base, with 16 bases left in between. The CDR3 runs to 16 residues. Looked up from germline, CDR1 is MNHEY and CDR2 is SMNVEV (reference sequence). CDR3 sequence: CASSSPGDRTQETQYF. The CDR3 bases are TGTGCCAGCAGTTCCCCCGGCGACAGGACCCAAGAGACCCAGTACTTC.

The V and J genes are TRBV7-2 and TRBJ1-4; 10 nucleotides line up with TRBD1. With 5 bases clipped from V and 8 bases from J, the junction kept 8 bases outside the gene matches. Germline V gives CDR1 SGHTA, CDR2 FQGNSA. The CDR3 extends over 15 amino acids. The chain's CDR3 is CASSDRQGAMEKLFF. Written as DNA, the CDR3 is TGTGCCAGCAGCGATCGACAGGGGGCTATGGAAAAACTGTTTTTT.

The rearrangement uses TRBV5-1 and TRBJ1-3; 7 bases are a match to TRBD1. Unmatched junction bases numbered 5, after V lost 0 bases and J lost 2 bases. The CDR3 is 16 amino acids. Germline CDR1 reads SGHRS; CDR2 reads YFSETQ. The CDR3, as DNA: TGCGCCAGCAGCTTGGTACAGGGGTCAGCTGGAAACACCATATATTTT. Protein: CASSLVQGSAGNTIYF.

The V and J genes are TRBV7-2 and TRBJ2-2, with TRBD2 matching 14 bases. Germline assignment: CDR1 SGHTA and CDR2 FQGNSA. The CDR3 is 16 amino acids. The V segment lost 5 bases and the J segment 4 bases; nucleotides outside the gene matches: 3. The CDR3 DNA reads as TGTGCCAGCAGCCCCGGACTAGCGGGGGGCACCGGGGAGCTGTTTTTT. Protein: CASSPGLAGGTGELFF.

This rearrangement joins TRBV5-1 to TRBJ2-7, with 8 bases lining up with TRBD2. Trimming cost V 2 bases and J 1 base; bases outside gene matches: 5. This CDR3 region has 15 residues. Germline CDR1 SGHRS, CDR2 YFSETQ. DNA of the CDR3: TGCGCCAGCAGCTTCGGGGGGGAGATTTCCTACGAGCAGTACTTC. This encodes CASSFGGEISYEQYF.

The chain joins TRBV2 to TRBJ2-3, with D maybe TRBD1 (5 bases). The CDR3 consists of 14 residues. Germline CDR1 and CDR2: SNHLY and FYNNEI. The V end was cut by 7 bases, the J end by 6 bases, with 17 bases between. The CDR3 nucleotides are TGTGCCAGCAATATCCAGACAGAGCTGGATACGCAGTATTTT. It encodes CASNIQTELDTQYF.

The V call is TRBV5-1, the J call TRBJ2-7, with 9 bases fitting TRBD1. Germline CDR1 and CDR2: SGHRS and YFSETQ. The length of the CDR3 is 15 residues. V was pared by 4 bases and J by 4 bases, with 9 bases of the junction left unmatched. The CDR3 spells CASSKGQGDYYEQYF. CDR3 nucleotides: TGCGCCAGCAGCAAGGGACAGGGCGATTATTACGAGCAGTACTTC.

The V call is TRBV7-2, the J call TRBJ1-1; no reliable D call. Germline V gene data show CDR1 as SGHTA and CDR2 as FQGNSA. Trimming took 5 bases from V and 1 from J, leaving 17 bases between them. This CDR3 has 16 amino acids. CDR3 DNA: TGTGCCAGCAGCGCTCGGGCGGGCGGTGGGAACACTGAAGCTTTCTTT. It encodes CASSARAGGGNTEAFF.

The rearrangement uses TRBV5-5 and TRBJ1-6; 9 nucleotides agree with TRBD1. V lost 4 bases to trimming and J lost 10 bases; unmatched junction nucleotides: 12. The CDR3 is 16 amino acids. Germline values: CDR1 SGHKS, CDR2 YYEKEE (reference sequence). The DNA of the CDR3 is TGTGCCAGCAGCCAGACGGGGACAGGGAAAGGCTCACCCCTCCACTTT. Translation gives CASSQTGTGKGSPLHF.

The chain links TRBV7-2 to TRBJ2-3, with TRBD2 matching 11 bases. The CDR3 loop spans 15 amino acids. The V gene's germline CDR1 is SGHTA and CDR2 FQGNSA. J lost 6 bases, V lost 4 bases, and 6 bases had no gene match. CDR3 in amino acids: CASSYLAGGRDTQYF. CDR3 DNA: TGTGCCAGCAGCTACCTAGCGGGGGGAAGGGATACGCAGTATTTT.

The chain uses TRBV3-1 (or the pseudogene TRBV3-2) and TRBJ2-7; 8 bases agree with TRBD2. V was pared by 4 bases and J by 8 bases, with 10 bases of the junction left unmatched. CDR1 and CDR2 from the germline V gene are LGHDT and YNNKEL (reference sequence). The CDR3 spans 14 residues. The CDR3 sequence is CASSPPSREGKQYF. The CDR3 nucleotides read TGTGCCAGCAGCCCGCCGAGTCGGGAGGGAAAGCAGTACTTC.

CDR3 in amino acids: CATSAGLDYNEQFF. The DNA for the CDR3 is TGTGCCACCAGTGCGGGACTAGACTACAATGAGCAGTTCTTC. V and J are TRBV24-1 and TRBJ2-1; 8 bases are shared with TRBD2. The germline V gene encodes CDR1 KGHDR and CDR2 SFDVKD. The V segment lost 5 bases and the J segment 3 bases; nucleotides outside the gene matches: 2. The CDR3 sequence is 14 residues long.

The J gene is TRBJ2-3, the V gene TRBV11-2, with D perhaps matching TRBD2 (5 bases). CDR1 and CDR2 from the germline V gene are SGHAT and FQNNGV. The V end was cut by 6 bases, the J end by 6 bases, with 19 bases between. The CDR3 length is 15 residues. The CDR3 sequence: CASSPSRARRDTQYF. CDR3 in DNA: TGTGCCAGCAGTCCTTCCCGGGCCCGGAGGGATACGCAGTATTTT.

This clone was detected only a few times. The V and J genes are TRBV2 and TRBJ2-1; 7 bases map to TRBD2. V lost 1 base, J lost 0 bases, and 3 bases stayed unmatched. CDR1 is SNHLY and CDR2 is FYNNEI in the germline V gene. The CDR3 has 16 amino acids. The CDR3 DNA sequence: TGTGCCAGCAGTGAAGGGCGGGGGAGCTCCTACAATGAGCAGTTCTTC. Protein product: CASSEGRGSSYNEQFF.

The rearrangement links TRBV10-2 to TRBJ2-7, with a possible D match to TRBD1 (5 bases). Germline assignment: CDR1 WSHSY and CDR2 SAAADI. The CDR3 has 14 residues. V was trimmed by 10 bases and J by 2 bases, leaving 18 bases between them. The CDR3, as DNA: TGCGCCACCCAGGACAAAAGGGCAACCTACGAGCAGTACTTC. This codes for CATQDKRATYEQYF.

DNA for the CDR3: TGTGCCAGCAGCCAGGACAGGGGGTCTGAAGCTTTCTTT. It codes for CASSQDRGSEAFF. V gene TRBV7-3 combines with J gene TRBJ1-1; TRBD1 agrees at 10 bases. Germline V gene sequence: CDR1 SGHTA, CDR2 FQGTGA. V lost 5 bases, J lost 6 bases, and 3 bases stayed unmatched. This CDR3 region has 13 residues. Full variable domain (remainder filled in from reference TRBV7-3 and TRBJ1-1): GAGVSQTPSNKVTEKGKYVELRCDPISGHTALYWYRQSLGQGPEFLIYFQGTGAADDSGLPNDRFFAVRPEGSVSTLKIQRTERGDSAVYLCASSQDRGSEAFFGQGTRLTVV.

V usage is TRBV10-2 and J usage is TRBJ1-2; D unclear. CDR3 length: 12 amino acids. Germline loops: CDR1 WSHSY, CDR2 SAAADI. Trimming took 3 bases from V and 2 from J, leaving 4 bases between them. The CDR3 loop reads CASSEQNYGYTF. The CDR3 nucleotides read TGCGCCAGCAGTGAACAGAACTATGGCTACACCTTC.

The CDR3 spells CASEREQQVGEQYF. The CDR3 region has the DNA TGTGCCAGCGAACGGGAGCAGCAAGTTGGCGAGCAGTACTTC. The J gene is TRBJ2-7, the V gene TRBV7-9, with D possibly being TRBD2 (6 bases). Trimming stripped 8 bases from V and 6 bases from J, with 20 bases between. This CDR3 region has 14 residues. In germline, CDR1 is SEHNR, CDR2 FQNEAQ (reference sequence).

The chain links TRBV5-4 to TRBJ2-7; TRBD1 matches at 11 bases. J lost 5 bases, V lost 4 bases, and 5 bases had no gene match. Germline V gene sequence: CDR1 SGHNT, CDR2 YYREEE (reference sequence). CDR3 length: 14 amino acids. CDR3 loop: CASSQDRGRHEQYF. The CDR3 nucleotides are TGTGCCAGCAGCCAGGACAGGGGGCGGCACGAGCAGTACTTC.

This chain joins TRBV3-1 (or the pseudogene TRBV3-2) and TRBJ2-2, with TRBD1 matching over 8 bases. The V gene's germline CDR1 is LGHDT and CDR2 YNNKEL (reference sequence). V was pared by 0 bases and J by 1 base, with 4 bases of the junction left unmatched. The CDR3 length is 17 residues. Written as DNA, the CDR3 is TGTGCCAGCAGCCAAGATCTTGGACAGGGGAACACCGGGGAGCTGTTTTTT. Protein sequence: CASSQDLGQGNTGELFF.

The J gene is TRBJ1-4, the V gene TRBV4-2; D perhaps matches TRBD1 (6 bases). This CDR3 has 15 residues. The germline gives CDR1 LGHNA, CDR2 YNFKEQ. V shed 1 base and J shed 7 bases, with 13 bases lying between them. CDR3 nucleotides: TGTGCCAGCAGCCAAGGACAGAGGGGGGGTGAAAAACTGTTTTTT. Its translation: CASSQGQRGGEKLFF.

V gene TRBV7-9 combines with J gene TRBJ1-6; TRBD1 might be the D (5 bases). Germline assignment: CDR1 SEHNR and CDR2 FQNEAQ (reference sequence). V lost 6 bases and J lost 7, with 10 bases in between. The CDR3 length is 13 residues. CDR3 region: CASRTVGNSPLHF. The CDR3 nucleotides are TGTGCCAGCAGGACAGTGGGAAATTCACCCCTCCACTTT.